These 5 T cell receptor beta chains share one sample of origin, sequenced in a study of glioma-infiltrating T cells. TCR alpha and beta CDR3 regions were amplified from RNA using iRepertoire nested multiplex PCR. TCRdb itself ran the multiplex PCR reads through MiXCR, one entry per CDR3 protein. The table shows under 130,000 distinct CDR3 sequences, with 25% to 35% occurring only once. Sequenced: glioma tissue, nonneoplastic brain tissue, or PBMCs (not recorded which). The receptor set was obtained from a human donor with low-grade glioma or glioblastoma, undergoing nonglioma brain surgery, or in good health (not recorded which).

This clonotype was detected many times. The chain carries TRBV19 and TRBJ1-1; no clear D. Deletions cut 7 bases from V and 1 base from J, with 4 bases between. CDR1 is LNHDA, CDR2 SQIVND, per germline (reference sequence). The CDR3 is 11 residues long. The CDR3 DNA follows: TGTGCCAGTATCCGGAACACTGAAGCTTTCTTT. Translated: CASIRNTEAFF.

The chain is built from TRBV27 and TRBJ1-3, with D perhaps matching TRBD1 (5 bases). Germline CDR1 is MNHEY and CDR2 is SMNVEV (reference sequence). The germline V and J ends were trimmed by 8 bases and 0 bases, with 14 bases remaining between them. CDR3 length: 15 residues. The CDR3 here is CASSPAGRSGNTIYF. The CDR3 DNA is TGTGCCAGCTCCCCTGCGGGACGCTCTGGAAACACCATATATTTT.

This clonotype has at least ten counts. V is TRBV6-2 or TRBV6-3 and J is TRBJ2-1; TRBD2 is a possible D gene (5 bases). V was cut by 1 base and J by 2 bases, with 9 bases left in between. Germline-derived CDR1 and CDR2 are MNHEY and SVGEGT. The CDR3 is 15 amino acids. The CDR3 sequence: CASSYFQRPYNEQFF. The CDR3 coding sequence is TGTGCCAGCAGTTACTTCCAGCGGCCCTACAATGAGCAGTTCTTC.

The chain has TRBV19 and TRBJ2-3; 8 bases agree with TRBD2. The CDR3 runs to 15 residues. Germline values: CDR1 LNHDA, CDR2 SQIVND (reference sequence). V lost 6 bases, J lost 2 bases, and 7 bases stayed unmatched. DNA of the CDR3: TGTGCCAGTAGAATCGGGGGGGCGTACACAGATACGCAGTATTTT. It yields the protein CASRIGGAYTDTQYF. Full variable domain (remainder filled in from reference TRBV19 and TRBJ2-3): DGGITQSPKYLFRKEGQNVTLSCEQNLNHDAMYWYRQDPGQGLRLIYYSQIVNDFQKGDIAEGYSVSREKKESFPLTVTSAQKNPTAFYLCASRIGGAYTDTQYFGPGTRLTVL.

The V call is TRBV10-2, the J call TRBJ2-7; no definite D call. The length of the CDR3 is 15 residues. The V gene lost 0 bases and the J gene lost 3 bases, with 12 bases spanning the gap. The germline V gene encodes CDR1 WSHSY and CDR2 SAAADI. This chain's CDR3 is CASSESLTASYEQYF. The CDR3 DNA sequence: TGCGCCAGCAGTGAGTCCTTGACGGCGAGCTACGAGCAGTACTTC.